This T cell receptor beta chain was profiled in a study of OX40 agonist ivuxolimab in advanced cancers. For the study at large: The patients' treatment was ivuxolimab, an agonistic anti-OX40 (CD134) antibody. Antecedent anti-PD-1, anti-PD-L1 or anti-CTLA-4 therapy was permissible, with roughly 36% having received some. Notes on the study in general: CD8+ T cells were the subset that, on average, had more expanded clones than CD4+.

Comment on this clone: Its antigen is as yet unknown.

Assay: immunoSEQ multiplex PCR; the TCRdb copy retains only in-frame clones and omits some. The sample shows about 76,000 clones, 85% to 90% of them seen only once. The CDR3 extends over 11 amino acids. Germline V gives CDR1 DFQATT, CDR2 SNEGSKA (reference sequence). The ends were cut back, 6 bases at V and 5 bases at J, with 9 bases in the middle. This specimen consisted of CD4+ or CD8+ T cells sorted from blood, obtained in a trial of the OX40 agonist ivuxolimab. The chain has TRBV20-1 and TRBJ2-3; D not certain. The receptor's source is an adult with an advanced solid tumor such as melanoma, head and neck, liver or kidney cancer. CDR3 sequence (DNA): TGCAGTGCGCCGACTCTAGATACGCAGTATTTT. Protein product: CSAPTLDTQYF.